This is a list of T cell receptor beta chains from one sample in a study of shared clonotypes between healthy human individuals. Here immunoSEQ multiplex PCR was the method, and the copy in TCRdb shows in-frame clones only, minus some. The sample holds 2 million to 2.5 million clones, more than 85% seen once. The specimen was naive CD8+ T cells from PBMCs. The receptors were gathered from a man younger than 35 in good health. Some clones in this sample may be carry-over from other donors' samples. Both conserved end residues are part of each CDR3. The order of the fields is clone size, D gene, J gene, V gene, CDR3 DNA, CDR3 protein. The D gene is left open where the match is weak. Clone sizes are given selectively: once, few, many, or a class where the clone is expanded.

size: NA
D: NA
J: TRBJ2-1
V: TRBV5-4
DNA: TGTGCCAGCAGCCTGGGACTTCTTGGGGAGCAGTTCTTC
CDR3: CASSLGLLGEQFF

size: NA
D: NA
J: TRBJ1-4
V: TRBV28
DNA: TGTGCCAGCAGTTTATACGCGAGGGCGGGGAATGAGGGACTGTTTTTT
CDR3: CASSLYARAGNEGLFF

size: NA
D: NA
J: TRBJ2-2
V: TRBV6-6
DNA: TGTGCCAGCAGCGTAACGGGACAAGCGAACACCGGGGAGCTGTTTTTT
CDR3: CASSVTGQANTGELFF

size: NA
D: NA
J: TRBJ1-4
V: TRBV11-1
DNA: TGTGCCAGCAGCTTCCGGGCCGGGGAAAAACTGTTTTTT
CDR3: CASSFRAGEKLFF

size: NA
D: NA
J: TRBJ1-1
V: TRBV6-6
DNA: TGTGCCAGCAGTTACTCGAGGGCCATGAGCACTGAAGCTTTCTTT
CDR3: CASSYSRAMSTEAFF

size: NA
D: NA
J: TRBJ1-1
V: TRBV19
DNA: TGTGCCAGTAGTATAACCGGATGGGAGGCTTTCTTT
CDR3: CASSITGWEAFF

size: few
D: TRBD1
J: TRBJ2-7
V: TRBV2
DNA: TGTGCCAGCACCCTCGGACAGGGCGGCGAGCAGTACTTC
CDR3: CASTLGQGGEQYF

size: NA
D: NA
J: TRBJ2-7
V: TRBV9
DNA: TGTGCCAGCGACCCGGAGGGGAGAACCTACGAGCAGTACTTC
CDR3: CASDPEGRTYEQYF

size: NA
D: NA
J: TRBJ1-1
V: TRBV28
DNA: TGTGCCAGCAGTTTACGAGGGCGTGAAGCTTTCTTT
CDR3: CASSLRGREAFF

size: NA
D: TRBD2
J: TRBJ2-2
V: TRBV13
DNA: TGTGCCAGCTCGCTAGCGGGAGGACCGAACACCGGGGAGCTGTTTTTT
CDR3: CASSLAGGPNTGELFF

size: NA
D: NA
J: TRBJ2-7
V: TRBV7-9
DNA: TGTGCCAGCAGCCGAGGGGACACCTACGAGCAGTACTTC
CDR3: CASSRGDTYEQYF

size: NA
D: NA
J: TRBJ1-1
V: TRBV7-2
DNA: TGTGCCAGCAGCCCAGCACGGAGCACTGAAGCTTTCTTT
CDR3: CASSPARSTEAFF

size: NA
D: TRBD2
J: TRBJ2-7
V: TRBV6-5
DNA: TGTGCCAGCAGTAGCGGGAGCGATCCCTACGAGCAGTACTTC
CDR3: CASSSGSDPYEQYF

size: few
D: NA
J: TRBJ2-7
V: TRBV9
DNA: TGTGCCAGCAGCGGTGCAGGGGACCCGCACGAGCAGTACTTC
CDR3: CASSGAGDPHEQYF

size: NA
D: NA
J: TRBJ1-3
V: TRBV7-2
DNA: TGTGCCAGCAGCTTGGGGTCCGCTGGAAACACCATATATTTT
CDR3: CASSLGSAGNTIYF

size: NA
D: NA
J: TRBJ2-7
V: TRBV7-8
DNA: TGTGCCAGCAGCTTAGTTTATCGGGACTCTTATTCCTACGAGCAGTACTTC
CDR3: CASSLVYRDSYSYEQYF

size: NA
D: TRBD2
J: TRBJ2-7
V: TRBV27
DNA: TGTGCCAGCGCCCCGGGACTAGCGGGCCTTTACGAGCAGTACTTC
CDR3: CASAPGLAGLYEQYF

size: NA
D: TRBD1
J: TRBJ1-1
V: TRBV11-2
DNA: TGTGCCAGCAGCTCGACAGGGGGCGCGGGAACTGAAGCTTTCTTT
CDR3: CASSSTGGAGTEAFF

size: NA
D: NA
J: TRBJ2-1
V: TRBV5-1
DNA: TGCGCCAGCAGCCAAACCGTCGGGGGCTCCTACAATGAGCAGTTCTTC
CDR3: CASSQTVGGSYNEQFF

size: NA
D: NA
J: TRBJ1-2
V: TRBV19
DNA: TGTGCCAGTAGAAGGCCCAGGGAGGGGATTCTTCATGGCTACACCTTC
CDR3: CASRRPREGILHGYTF

size: NA
D: TRBD2
J: TRBJ2-7
V: TRBV10-3
DNA: TGTGCCATCAGTGACCAGCGGGAGAGGTCCTACGAGCAGTACTTC
CDR3: CAISDQRERSYEQYF

size: once
D: NA
J: TRBJ2-7
V: TRBV7-9
DNA: TGTGCCAGCAGCACCACCCGGACTGTGGCCTACGAGCAGTACTTC
CDR3: CASSTTRTVAYEQYF

size: NA
D: NA
J: TRBJ1-4
V: TRBV9
DNA: TGTGCCAGCAGCGCCCAGAGTGTTATGGATAATGAAAAACTGTTTTTT
CDR3: CASSAQSVMDNEKLFF

size: NA
D: NA
J: TRBJ2-7
V: TRBV28
DNA: TGTGCCAGCAGTACAAGACAACTACTCTCCTACGAGCAGTACTTC
CDR3: CASSTRQLLSYEQYF

size: NA
D: TRBD2
J: TRBJ2-7
V: TRBV10-3
DNA: TGTGCCATCACTCCGACTAGCTCCTTGATCTACGAGCAGTACTTC
CDR3: CAITPTSSLIYEQYF

size: NA
D: TRBD2
J: TRBJ2-3
V: TRBV7-6
DNA: TGTGCCAGCAGCTTAACGGGGGGGTACACAGATACGCAGTATTTT
CDR3: CASSLTGGYTDTQYF

size: NA
D: NA
J: TRBJ1-2
V: TRBV5-1
DNA: TGCGCCAGCAGCTTTGAATTTTGGGGGGGCTATGGCTACACCTTC
CDR3: CASSFEFWGGYGYTF

size: NA
D: TRBD2
J: TRBJ2-3
V: TRBV28
DNA: TGTGCCAGCAGTCCGCTATGGACTAGCCCAGATACGCAGTATTTT
CDR3: CASSPLWTSPDTQYF

size: NA
D: TRBD2
J: TRBJ2-7
V: TRBV10-3
DNA: TGTGCCATCAGGCGACTAGCGGGAGACTCCTACGAGCAGTACTTC
CDR3: CAIRRLAGDSYEQYF

size: NA
D: NA
J: TRBJ2-7
V: TRBV11-2
DNA: TGTGCCAGCAGCTTAGGTCCCGGGGCCGAGCAGTACTTC
CDR3: CASSLGPGAEQYF

size: NA
D: NA
J: TRBJ2-1
V: TRBV28
DNA: TGTGCCAGCAGTTTATGGGACAATGAGCAGTTCTTC
CDR3: CASSLWDNEQFF

size: NA
D: NA
J: TRBJ1-3
V: TRBV6-1
DNA: TGTGCCAGCAGTGAATGGCCCAGGGGAGGAGGAAACACCATATATTTT
CDR3: CASSEWPRGGGNTIYF

size: NA
D: NA
J: TRBJ2-5
V: TRBV9
DNA: TGTGCCAGCAGCCCAAGGACGGCGCCCGCACCCCAGTACTTC
CDR3: CASSPRTAPAPQYF

size: NA
D: TRBD2
J: TRBJ2-7
V: TRBV27
DNA: TGTGCCAGCAGTAAGCTAGCGGGCGATTCCTACGAGCAGTACTTC
CDR3: CASSKLAGDSYEQYF

size: NA
D: NA
J: TRBJ1-1
V: TRBV11-2
DNA: TGTGCCAGCAGCTTAGGGTTCGCCACTGAAGCTTTCTTT
CDR3: CASSLGFATEAFF

size: NA
D: TRBD2
J: TRBJ2-7
V: TRBV28
DNA: TGTGCCAGCAGTCCCATGTCGGGAGGTAATTACTCCTACGAGCAGTACTTC
CDR3: CASSPMSGGNYSYEQYF

size: NA
D: NA
J: TRBJ1-1
V: TRBV13
DNA: TGTGCCAGCAGCTCGTCGACAGCGGCGAGCTTTTGGGAAGCTTTCTTT
CDR3: CASSSSTAASFWEAFF

size: NA
D: TRBD1
J: TRBJ1-1
V: TRBV4-1
DNA: TGCGCCAGCAGCCACGCAGGGGGCTCGGTTGAAGCTTTCTTT
CDR3: CASSHAGGSVEAFF

size: NA
D: NA
J: TRBJ1-5
V: TRBV28
DNA: TGTGCCAGCAGTTGGCGTGGCGTCAGGGTTTATAGCAATCAGCCCCAGCATTTT
CDR3: CASSWRGVRVYSNQPQHF